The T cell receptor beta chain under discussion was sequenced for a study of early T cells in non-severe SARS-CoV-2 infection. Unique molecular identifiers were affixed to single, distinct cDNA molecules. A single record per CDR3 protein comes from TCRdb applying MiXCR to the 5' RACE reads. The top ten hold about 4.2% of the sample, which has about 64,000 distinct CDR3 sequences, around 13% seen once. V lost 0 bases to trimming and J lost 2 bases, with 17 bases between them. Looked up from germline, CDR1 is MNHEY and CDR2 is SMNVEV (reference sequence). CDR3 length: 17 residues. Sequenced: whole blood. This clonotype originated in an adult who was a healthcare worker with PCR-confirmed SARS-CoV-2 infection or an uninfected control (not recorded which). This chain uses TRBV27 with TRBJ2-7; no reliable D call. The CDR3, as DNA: TGTGCCAGCAGTTTATCCCCCATTGGTAACAGCGCCTACGAGCAGTACTTC. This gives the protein CASSLSPIGNSAYEQYF.